This T cell receptor beta chain was identified during a study of T cell responses to AZD1222 COVID-19 vaccine. Study as a whole: Second doses that came at about 4 or about 12 weeks were put together.

Study-level points and caveats: Seropositive AZD1222 recipients at baseline numbered only 6 or 7. In all cases, repertoires were sampled only after the peak T cell response. Increases in Spike-specific TCR breadth and depth were seen after two AZD1222 doses.

V lost 8 bases to trimming and J lost 8 bases, with 16 bases between them. The germline V gene encodes CDR1 PRHDT and CDR2 FYEKMQ (reference sequence). The CDR3 has 14 residues. Generated by immunoSEQ multiplex PCR, the TCRdb table keeps only in-frame clones and is missing some. The sample has over 100,000 clones; approximately 94% are singletons. Comment on this clone: The target antigen is unknown.

The chain is built from TRBV13 and TRBJ1-6, with no clear D. The sequence derives from an adult in good health. Sequencing was performed on peripheral blood, taken on day 0 of AZD1222 vaccination. Here the CDR3 DNA reads TGTGCCAGCCATGAGAGGTATGCGGATTCACCCCTCCACTTT. Its protein is CASHERYADSPLHF.